This TCR beta chain originates from a study of human T cells and chemical hapten exposure (dated by TCRdb to the early 2020s). Concerning the study at large: For sensitization, 2% DPC in acetone was applied to a roughly 2 cm by roughly 2 cm area of upper inner arm skin. Weekly therapeutic DPC doses were additionally applied to the scalp of patients throughout the roughly 23-week study period. Patch tests used Finn chambers with 0.01% DPC on the upper back, scored after 6 days by International Contact Dermatitis Research Group standards. Alopecia areata with under or over 50% scalp involvement, alopecia totalis and alopecia universalis were represented in the patient cohort, which was mostly female. Libraries were pooled for sequencing, and variation in per-sample TCR yields was attributed mainly to small differences in library volumes within the pool. Peripheral blood TCR repertoire changes were tracked in vivo in alopecia patients during primary and secondary sensitization to the hapten diphenylcyclopropenone (DPC). Patient blood was sampled pre-sensitization (week 0) and at 2, 6 and about 24 weeks after DPC sensitization. Blood for TCR sequencing was provided by twenty-nine alopecia patients at one to four time points (pre-sensitization, 2, 6 and 24 weeks).

Beyond this particular receptor, the publication reports: Repeated subsampling changed both the strength of the expansion versus patch-test correlation and the threshold at which the correlation became significant. A positive correlation was found between the number of PT1 expanded TCRs and patch test score, with significance reached at thresholds 8, 16 and 32 but not 4. Expanded TCRs formed significantly more large CDR3 similarity clusters than pre-sensitization or healthy control sets, consistent with antigen-driven responses. All patients had alopecia, a presumed autoimmune disease, so their immune response might differ from that of healthy individuals. No change with DPC sensitization was found in the number of TCRs above 1 in 1000 frequency, and no evidence of global repertoire structure alterations was found.

This clonotype was counted ten times or more. Its antigen remains undetermined. Within one base of it there is no much larger clone, and no base qualities were kept. Library preparation employed RACE. The sample was run on a NextSeq 500. During library preparation, unique molecular identifiers were attached to individual cDNA molecules so that TCRs could be counted quantitatively and reproducibly. From each blood RNA sample, both TCR alpha and TCR beta chains were sequenced. The paper's data handling went like this. The median number of TCRs per sample was around 100,000, ranging from about 23,224 to 690,600. The Decombinator software suite was used to annotate the V, J and CDR3 of the TCR reads. For PS versus PT1 abundance plots, all samples were subsampled to the same number of TCRs (28,000). Expanded TCRs were defined as absent before sensitization and observed at least eight times at the 2-week time point. TCRdb reanalyzed the raw reads on its own, using fastp at Q25 for trimming and MiXCR for clone calling, and kept in-frame beta chains. Identical CDR3 protein sequences are pooled into one entry, listed with their most common genes and DNA. These V and J calls derive from TCRdb rather than the authors' analysis. Recorded for this sample are 55,000 to 75,000 distinct CDR3 sequences; around 12% of them occurred a single time. About 2.4% of the sample is taken by the ten largest.

Per the publication, the time point label means: patch test 3, about 24 weeks after DPC sensitization. The meaning of the sample's treatment or condition label: therapeutic diphenylcyclopropenone sensitization with weekly scalp DPC. At each patch-test visit, blood was drawn before the patch test was applied. Eligible patients were aged 18 to 70, diagnosed with alopecia, deemed suitable for DPC therapy, and excluded if pregnant. Total RNA was extracted from unfractionated whole blood that had been collected in Tempus Blood RNA tubes. This receptor was identified in a man between 25 and 39 years old with alopecia areata. Some clones in this sample may be carry-over from other donors' samples. The source material was whole blood, sampled in connection with sensitization to the hapten diphenylcyclopropenone (DPC).

The nucleotide sequence is given as TGTGCCAGCTCACCCCTGGGACAGGGTCTGTCCAATGAGCAGTTCTTC. Protein translation: CASSPLGQGLSNEQFF. The rearrangement combines TRBV18 with TRBJ2-1, with 9 central nucleotides matching TRBD1. After removal of 3 bases from V and 6 bases from J, the junction retains 9 bases not matched to a gene. The CDR3 measures 16 amino acids from cysteine to phenylalanine. Only the CDR3 part of the read is kept: 48 bases, read in frame from the first base. For CDR1 and CDR2, the germline V gene lists KGHSH and LQKENI.